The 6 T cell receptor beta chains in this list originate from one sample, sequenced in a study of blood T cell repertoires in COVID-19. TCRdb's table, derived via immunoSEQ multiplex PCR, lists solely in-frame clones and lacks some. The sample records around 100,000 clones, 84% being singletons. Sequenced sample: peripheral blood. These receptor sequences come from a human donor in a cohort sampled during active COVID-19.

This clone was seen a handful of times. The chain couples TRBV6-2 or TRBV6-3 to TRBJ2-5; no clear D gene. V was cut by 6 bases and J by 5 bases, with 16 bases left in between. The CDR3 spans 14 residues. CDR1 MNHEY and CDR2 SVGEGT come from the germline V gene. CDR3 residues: CASSWAESWETQYF. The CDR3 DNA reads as TGTGCCAGCAGCTGGGCAGAGTCCTGGGAGACCCAGTACTTC.

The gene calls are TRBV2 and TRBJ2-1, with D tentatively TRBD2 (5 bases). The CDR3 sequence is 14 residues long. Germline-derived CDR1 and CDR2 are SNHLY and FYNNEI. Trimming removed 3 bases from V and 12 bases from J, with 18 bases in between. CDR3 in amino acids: CASSDNPPGMTQFF. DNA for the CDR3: TGTGCCAGCAGTGACAATCCGCCGGGGATGACGCAGTTCTTC.

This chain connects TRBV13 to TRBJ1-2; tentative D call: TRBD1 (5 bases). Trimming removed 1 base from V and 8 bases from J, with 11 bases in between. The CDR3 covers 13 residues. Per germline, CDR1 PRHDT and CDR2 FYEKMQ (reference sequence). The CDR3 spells CASSLEGAQGYTF. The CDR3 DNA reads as TGTGCCAGCAGCTTAGAAGGGGCGCAGGGCTACACCTTC.

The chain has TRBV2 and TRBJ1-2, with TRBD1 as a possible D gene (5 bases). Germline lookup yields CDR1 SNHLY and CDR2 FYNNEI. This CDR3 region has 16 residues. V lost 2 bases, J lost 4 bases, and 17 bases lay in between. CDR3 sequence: CASSEYGGMVAYGYTF. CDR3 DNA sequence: TGTGCCAGCAGTGAATACGGGGGGATGGTCGCCTATGGCTACACCTTC.

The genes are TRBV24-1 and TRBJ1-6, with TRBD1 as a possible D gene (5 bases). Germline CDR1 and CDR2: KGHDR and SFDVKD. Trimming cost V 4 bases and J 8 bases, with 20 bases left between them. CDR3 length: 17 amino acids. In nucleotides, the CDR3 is TGTGCCACCAGTGAGGACCCAGGGTTGGGGACTGATTCACCCCTCCACTTT. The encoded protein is CATSEDPGLGTDSPLHF.

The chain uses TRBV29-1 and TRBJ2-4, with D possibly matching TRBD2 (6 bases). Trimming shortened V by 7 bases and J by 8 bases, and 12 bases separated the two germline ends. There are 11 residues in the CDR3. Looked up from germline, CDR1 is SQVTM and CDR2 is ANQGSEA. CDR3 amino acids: CSAAPGDIQYF. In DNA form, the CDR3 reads TGCAGCGCCGCCCCGGGGGACATTCAGTACTTC.